This T cell receptor beta chain emerged from a study of blood T cell repertoires in COVID-19. Across the study: The United States, Italy and Spain supplied acute and convalescent COVID-19 samples. PBMCs, B-cell-depleted T cells, or T cells provided the cDNA or gDNA that made up the material.

V was pared by 4 bases and J by 5 bases, with 14 bases between. The CDR3 loop spans 14 amino acids. Germline lookup yields CDR1 LGHDT and CDR2 YNNKEL (reference sequence). As originally analysed: Amplifying reference gene primers gave estimates of nucleated cell counts. Only in-frame clones appear in the TCRdb table, and some are missing; sequencing was by immunoSEQ multiplex PCR. V, J and clone size are those of that table, while D and trimming were read from the DNA. The repertoire consists of about 220,000 clones, with 84% occurring once and the leading ten covering 5% to 6.5%. The TCR was taken from a woman aged 60 to 75 who had recovered from COVID-19. The chain has TRBV3-1 (or the pseudogene TRBV3-2) and TRBJ1-2, with no clear D. Sequencing was carried out using peripheral blood. CDR3 DNA sequence: TGTGCCAGCAGCCCCCGAACCGAGGGATATGGCTACACCTTC. Translating gives CASSPRTEGYGYTF.